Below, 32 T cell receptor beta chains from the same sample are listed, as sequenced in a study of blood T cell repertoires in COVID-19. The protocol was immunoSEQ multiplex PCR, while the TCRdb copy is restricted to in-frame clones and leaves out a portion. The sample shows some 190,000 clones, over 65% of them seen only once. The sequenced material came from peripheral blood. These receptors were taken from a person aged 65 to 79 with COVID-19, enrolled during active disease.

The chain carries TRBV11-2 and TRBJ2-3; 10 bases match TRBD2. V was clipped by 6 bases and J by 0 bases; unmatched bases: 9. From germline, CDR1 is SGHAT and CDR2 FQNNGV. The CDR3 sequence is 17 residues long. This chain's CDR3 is CASRPLIAGGSTDTQYF. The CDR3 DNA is TGTGCCAGCAGACCCCTTATAGCGGGGGGAAGCACAGATACGCAGTATTTT.

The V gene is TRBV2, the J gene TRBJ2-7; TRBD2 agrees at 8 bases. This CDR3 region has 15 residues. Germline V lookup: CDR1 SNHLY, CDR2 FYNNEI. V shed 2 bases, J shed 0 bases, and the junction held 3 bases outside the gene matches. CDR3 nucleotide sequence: TGTGCCAGCAGTGAATTTAGCGGGGCCTCCTACGAGCAGTACTTC. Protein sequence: CASSEFSGASYEQYF.

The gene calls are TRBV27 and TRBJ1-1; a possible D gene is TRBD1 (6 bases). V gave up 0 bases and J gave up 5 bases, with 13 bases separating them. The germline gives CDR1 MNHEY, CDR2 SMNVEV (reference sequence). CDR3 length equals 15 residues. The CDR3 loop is CASSLSLAGTTEAFF. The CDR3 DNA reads TGTGCCAGCAGTTTATCATTGGCAGGGACAACTGAAGCTTTCTTT.

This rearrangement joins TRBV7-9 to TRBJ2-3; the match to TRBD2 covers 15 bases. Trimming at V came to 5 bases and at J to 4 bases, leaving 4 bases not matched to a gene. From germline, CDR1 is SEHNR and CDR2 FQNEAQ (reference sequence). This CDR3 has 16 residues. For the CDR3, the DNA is TGTGCCAGCAGCCCCAGGACTAGCGGGAGGGCAGATACGCAGTATTTT. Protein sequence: CASSPRTSGRADTQYF.

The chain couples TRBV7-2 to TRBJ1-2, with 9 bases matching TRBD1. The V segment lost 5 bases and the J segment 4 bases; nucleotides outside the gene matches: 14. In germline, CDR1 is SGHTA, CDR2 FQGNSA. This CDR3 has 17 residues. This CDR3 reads CASSPDGTGIVGYGYTF. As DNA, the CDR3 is TGTGCCAGCAGCCCCGACGGGACAGGGATTGTTGGCTATGGCTACACCTTC.

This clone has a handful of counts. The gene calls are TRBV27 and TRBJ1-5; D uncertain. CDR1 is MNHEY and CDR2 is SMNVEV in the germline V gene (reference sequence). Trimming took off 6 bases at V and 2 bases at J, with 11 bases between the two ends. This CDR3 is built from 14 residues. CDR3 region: CASSLPGRNQPQHF. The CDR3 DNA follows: TGTGCCAGCAGCCTACCTGGGCGCAATCAGCCCCAGCATTTT.

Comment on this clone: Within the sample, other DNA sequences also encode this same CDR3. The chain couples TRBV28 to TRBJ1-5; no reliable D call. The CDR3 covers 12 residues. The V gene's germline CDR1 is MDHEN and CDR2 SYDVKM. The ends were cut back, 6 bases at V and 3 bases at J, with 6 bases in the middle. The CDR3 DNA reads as TGTGCCAGCAGCCTCCTCAATCAGCCCCAGCATTTT. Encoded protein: CASSLLNQPQHF.

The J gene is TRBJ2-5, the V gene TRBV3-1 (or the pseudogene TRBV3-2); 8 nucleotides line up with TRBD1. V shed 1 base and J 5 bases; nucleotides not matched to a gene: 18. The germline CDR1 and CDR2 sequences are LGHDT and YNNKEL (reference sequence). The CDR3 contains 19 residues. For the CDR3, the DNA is TGTGCCAGCAGCCAAGGCATCGCACGTCAGGGGGCAATATCGGAGACCCAGTACTTC. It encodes CASSQGIARQGAISETQYF.

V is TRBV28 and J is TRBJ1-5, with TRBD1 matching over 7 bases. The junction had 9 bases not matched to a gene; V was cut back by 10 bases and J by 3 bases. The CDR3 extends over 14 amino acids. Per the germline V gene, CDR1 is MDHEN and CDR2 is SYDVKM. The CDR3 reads CATSGQILNQPQHF. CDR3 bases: TGTGCCACATCGGGACAGATCCTCAATCAGCCCCAGCATTTT.

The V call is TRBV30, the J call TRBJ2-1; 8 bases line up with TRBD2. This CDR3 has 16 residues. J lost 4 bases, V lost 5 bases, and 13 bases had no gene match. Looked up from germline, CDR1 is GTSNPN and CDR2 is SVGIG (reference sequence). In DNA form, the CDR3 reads TGTGCCTGGGAATCTAGTGGGACTAGGGGTTACAATGAGCAGTTCTTC. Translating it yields CAWESSGTRGYNEQFF.

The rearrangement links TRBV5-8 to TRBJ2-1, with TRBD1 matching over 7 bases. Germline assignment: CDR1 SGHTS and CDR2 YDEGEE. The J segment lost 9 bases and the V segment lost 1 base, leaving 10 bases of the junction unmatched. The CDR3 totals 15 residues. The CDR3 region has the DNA TGTGCCAGCAGCTTGCACAGGGGAGTGAGTAGTGAGCAGTTCTTC. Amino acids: CASSLHRGVSSEQFF.

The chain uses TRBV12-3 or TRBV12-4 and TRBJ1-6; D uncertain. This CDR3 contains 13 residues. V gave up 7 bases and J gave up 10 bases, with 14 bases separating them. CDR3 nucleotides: TGTGCCAGCACCTCGGGAGGTCAATCACCCCTCCACTTT. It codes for CASTSGGQSPLHF.

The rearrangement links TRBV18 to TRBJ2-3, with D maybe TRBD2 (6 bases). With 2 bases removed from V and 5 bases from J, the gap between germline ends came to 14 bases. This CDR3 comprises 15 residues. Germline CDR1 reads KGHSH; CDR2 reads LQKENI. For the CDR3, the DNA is TGTGCCAGCTCACCAAGGGACGGGGGTGGAGATACGCAGTATTTT. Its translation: CASSPRDGGGDTQYF.

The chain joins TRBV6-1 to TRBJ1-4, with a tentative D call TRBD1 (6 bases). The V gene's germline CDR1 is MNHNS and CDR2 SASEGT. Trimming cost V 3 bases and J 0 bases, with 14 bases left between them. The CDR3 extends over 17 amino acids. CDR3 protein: CASSEPGHPTTNEKLFF. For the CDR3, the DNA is TGTGCCAGCAGTGAGCCGGGACACCCCACAACTAATGAAAAACTGTTTTTT.

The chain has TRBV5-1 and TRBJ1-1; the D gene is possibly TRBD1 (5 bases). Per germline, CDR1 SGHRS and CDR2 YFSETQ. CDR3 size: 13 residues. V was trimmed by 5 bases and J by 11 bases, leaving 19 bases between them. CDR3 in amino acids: CASSPQGGRAAFF. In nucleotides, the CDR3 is TGCGCCAGCAGTCCTCAGGGAGGGCGGGCTGCTTTCTTT.

As DNA, the CDR3 is TGCAGCGTTGATGTCTTGGGACAGGGTTTAAAGGGCTACACCTTC. It translates to CSVDVLGQGLKGYTF. The chain couples TRBV29-1 to TRBJ1-2; TRBD1 matches 9 bases. CDR3 length: 15 amino acids. V shed 3 bases, J shed 8 bases, and the junction held 13 bases outside the gene matches. Germline values: CDR1 SQVTM, CDR2 ANQGSEA. Full variable domain (rest looked up from reference TRBV29-1 and TRBJ1-2): SAVISQKPSRDICQRGTSLTIQCQVDSQVTMMFWYRQQPGQSLTLIATANQGSEATYESGFVIDKFPISRPNLTFSTLTVSNMSPEDSSIYLCSVDVLGQGLKGYTFGSGTRLTVV.

CDR3 DNA sequence: TGTGCCAGCAGTTTACCTCTTGGGGGCGTTGGGGGCTACACCTTC. Its translation: CASSLPLGGVGGYTF. The V gene is TRBV28, the J gene TRBJ1-2; perhaps TRBD1 as D (6 bases). V lost 2 bases, J lost 8 bases, and 18 bases lay in between. Germline V CDR1 and CDR2: MDHEN, SYDVKM. The CDR3 length is 15 residues.

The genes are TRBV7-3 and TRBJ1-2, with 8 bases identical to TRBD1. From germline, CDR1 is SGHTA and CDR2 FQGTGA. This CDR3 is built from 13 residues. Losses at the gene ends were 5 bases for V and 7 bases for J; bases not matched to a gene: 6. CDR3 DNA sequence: TGTGCCAGCAGCCCAGGACAGGGAGTTGGCTACACCTTC. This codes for CASSPGQGVGYTF.

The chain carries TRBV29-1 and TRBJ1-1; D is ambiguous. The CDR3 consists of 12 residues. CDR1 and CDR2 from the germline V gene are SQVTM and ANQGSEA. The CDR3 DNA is TGCCTAACGGACGGGATGAACACTGAAGCTTTCTTT. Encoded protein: CLTDGMNTEAFF.

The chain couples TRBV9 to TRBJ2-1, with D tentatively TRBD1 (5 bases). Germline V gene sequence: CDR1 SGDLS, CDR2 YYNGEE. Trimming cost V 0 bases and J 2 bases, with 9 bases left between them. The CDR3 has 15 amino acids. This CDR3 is CASSVEDTTYNEQFF. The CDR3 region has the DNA TGTGCCAGCAGCGTAGAGGACACGACCTACAATGAGCAGTTCTTC.

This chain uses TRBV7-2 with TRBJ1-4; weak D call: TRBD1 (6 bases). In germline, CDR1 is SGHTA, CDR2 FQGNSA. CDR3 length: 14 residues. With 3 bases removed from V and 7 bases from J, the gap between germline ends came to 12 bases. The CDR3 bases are TGTGCCAGCAGCTTTGCGGACAGAATTGAAAAACTGTTTTTT. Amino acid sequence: CASSFADRIEKLFF. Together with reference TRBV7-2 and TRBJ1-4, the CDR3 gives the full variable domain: GAGVSQSPSNKVTEKGKDVELRCDPISGHTALYWYRQSLGQGLEFLIYFQGNSAPDKSGLPSDRFSAERTGGSVSTLTIQRTQQEDSAVYLCASSFADRIEKLFFGSGTQLSVL.

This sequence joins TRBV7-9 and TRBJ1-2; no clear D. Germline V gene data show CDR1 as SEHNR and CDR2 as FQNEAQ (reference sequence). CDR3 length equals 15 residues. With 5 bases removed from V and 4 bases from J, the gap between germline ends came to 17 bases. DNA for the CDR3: TGTGCCAGCAGCCCGATCGGAGGGAGAGGCTATGGCTACACCTTC. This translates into CASSPIGGRGYGYTF. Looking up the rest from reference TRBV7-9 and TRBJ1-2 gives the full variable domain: DTGVSQNPRHKITKRGQNVTFRCDPISEHNRLYWYRQTLGQGPEFLTYFQNEAQLEKSRLLSDRFSAERPKGSFSTLEIQRTEQGDSAMYLCASSPIGGRGYGYTFGSGTRLTVV.

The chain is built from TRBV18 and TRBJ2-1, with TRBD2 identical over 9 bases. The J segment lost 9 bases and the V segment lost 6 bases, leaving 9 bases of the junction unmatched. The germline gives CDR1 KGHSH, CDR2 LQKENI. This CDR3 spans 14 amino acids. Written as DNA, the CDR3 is TGTGCCAGCTCCTTAGCGGGAGAGGAGGCTGAGCAGTTCTTC. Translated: CASSLAGEEAEQFF. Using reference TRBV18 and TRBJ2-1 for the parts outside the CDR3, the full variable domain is NAGVMQNPRHLVRRRGQEARLRCSPMKGHSHVYWYRQLPEEGLKFMVYLQKENIIDESGMPKERFSAEFPKEGPSILRIQQVVRGDSAAYFCASSLAGEEAEQFFGPGTRLTVL.

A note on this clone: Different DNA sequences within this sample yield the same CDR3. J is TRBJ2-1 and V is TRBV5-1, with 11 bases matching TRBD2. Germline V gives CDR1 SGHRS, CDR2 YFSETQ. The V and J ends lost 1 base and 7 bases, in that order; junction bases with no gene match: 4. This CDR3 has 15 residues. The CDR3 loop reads CASSLTGTSGNEQFF. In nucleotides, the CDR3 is TGCGCCAGCAGCTTGACCGGGACTAGCGGAAATGAGCAGTTCTTC.

DNA of the CDR3: TGTGCCAGTTCGGGACAGGGGCGAAGCTGGGAGCAGTACTTC. Translation gives CASSGQGRSWEQYF. The chain has TRBV7-9 and TRBJ2-7; 10 nucleotides line up with TRBD1. V shed 9 bases and J 7 bases; nucleotides not matched to a gene: 12. Germline values: CDR1 SEHNR, CDR2 FQNEAQ (reference sequence). This CDR3 spans 14 amino acids.

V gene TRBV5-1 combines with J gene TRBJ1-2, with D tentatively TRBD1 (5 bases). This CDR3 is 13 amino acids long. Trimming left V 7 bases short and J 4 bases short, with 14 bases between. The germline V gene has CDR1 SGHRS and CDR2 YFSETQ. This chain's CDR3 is CASSGSTIYGYTF. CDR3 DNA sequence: TGCGCCAGCTCAGGGTCAACGATCTATGGCTACACCTTC.

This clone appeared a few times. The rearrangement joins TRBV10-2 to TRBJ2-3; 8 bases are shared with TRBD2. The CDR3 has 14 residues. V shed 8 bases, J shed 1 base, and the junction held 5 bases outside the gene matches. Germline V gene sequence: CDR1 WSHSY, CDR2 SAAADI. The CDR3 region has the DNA TGCGCCAGCGCTTTAGCGGGGCGCACAGATACGCAGTATTTT. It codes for CASALAGRTDTQYF.

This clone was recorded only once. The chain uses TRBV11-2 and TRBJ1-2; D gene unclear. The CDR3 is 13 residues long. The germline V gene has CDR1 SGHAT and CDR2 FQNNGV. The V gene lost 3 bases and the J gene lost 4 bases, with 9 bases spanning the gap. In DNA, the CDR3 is TGTGCCAGCAGCTTTACGCGGAGCTATGGCTACACCTTC. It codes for CASSFTRSYGYTF.

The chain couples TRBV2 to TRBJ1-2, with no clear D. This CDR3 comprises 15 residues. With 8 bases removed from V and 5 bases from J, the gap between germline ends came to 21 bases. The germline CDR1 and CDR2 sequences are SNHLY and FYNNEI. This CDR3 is CASEGSATNSYGYTF. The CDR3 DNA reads TGTGCCAGCGAGGGAAGCGCGACAAACTCTTATGGCTACACCTTC.

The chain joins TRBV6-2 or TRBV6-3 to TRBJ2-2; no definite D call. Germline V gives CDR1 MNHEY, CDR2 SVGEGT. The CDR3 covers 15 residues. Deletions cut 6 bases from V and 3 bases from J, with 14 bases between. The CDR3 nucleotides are TGTGCCAGCAGCTCGCTCCCTCAGGACACCGGGGAGCTGTTTTTT. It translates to CASSSLPQDTGELFF.

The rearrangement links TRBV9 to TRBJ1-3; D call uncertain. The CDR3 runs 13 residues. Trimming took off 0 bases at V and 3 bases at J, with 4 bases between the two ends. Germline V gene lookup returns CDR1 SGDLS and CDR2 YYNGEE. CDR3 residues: CASSVDGGNTIYF. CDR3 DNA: TGTGCCAGCAGCGTAGACGGTGGAAACACCATATATTTT.

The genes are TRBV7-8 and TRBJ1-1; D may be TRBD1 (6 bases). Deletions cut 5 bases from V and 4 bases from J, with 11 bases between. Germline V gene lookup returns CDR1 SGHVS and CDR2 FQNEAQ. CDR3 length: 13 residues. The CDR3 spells CASSPSQGTEAFF. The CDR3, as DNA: TGTGCCAGCAGCCCGTCACAGGGCACTGAAGCTTTCTTT.